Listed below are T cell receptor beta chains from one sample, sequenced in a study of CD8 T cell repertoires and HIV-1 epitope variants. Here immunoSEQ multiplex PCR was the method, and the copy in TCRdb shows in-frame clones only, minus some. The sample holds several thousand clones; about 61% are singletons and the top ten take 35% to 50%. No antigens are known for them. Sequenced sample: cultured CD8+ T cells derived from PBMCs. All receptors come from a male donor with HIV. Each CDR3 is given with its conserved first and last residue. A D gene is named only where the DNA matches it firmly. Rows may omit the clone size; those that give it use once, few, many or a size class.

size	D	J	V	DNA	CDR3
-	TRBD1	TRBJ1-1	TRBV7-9	TGTGCCAGCCGACAGGGGGACACTGAAGCTTTCTTT	CASRQGDTEAFF
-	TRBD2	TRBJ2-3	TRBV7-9	TGTGCCAGCAGCCCGGGGGGTGGGGGAGCTGGCACAGATACGCAGTATTTT	CASSPGGGGAGTDTQYF
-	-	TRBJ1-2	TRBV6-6	TGTGCCAGCAGTTACCCAGGAGACTATGGCTACACCTTC	CASSYPGDYGYTF
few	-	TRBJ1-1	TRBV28	TGTGCCAGCACCCAGTGGGGCACTGAAGCTTTCTTT	CASTQWGTEAFF
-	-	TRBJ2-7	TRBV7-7	TGTGCCAGCAGCCCGGACAGTTCCTACGAGCAGTACTTC	CASSPDSSYEQYF
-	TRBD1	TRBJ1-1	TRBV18	TGTGCCAGCTCACCCGGGACAGGGGAAGCTTTCTTT	CASSPGTGEAFF
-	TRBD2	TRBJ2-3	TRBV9	TGTGCCAGCAGCCCTTTAGCGGGGCCTGTCGGAGATACGCAGTATTTT	CASSPLAGPVGDTQYF
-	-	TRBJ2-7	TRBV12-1	TGTGCCAGCAGCTGTGGAGGTCGGAGACTCAACCTCTACGAGCAGTACTTC	CASSCGGRRLNLYEQYF
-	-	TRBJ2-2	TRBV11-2	TGTGCCAGCAGCTTAGGGCTTGGGACGAACACCGGGGAGCTGTTTTTT	CASSLGLGTNTGELFF
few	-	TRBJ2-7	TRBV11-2	TGTGCCAGCAGCGGTTGGAGTAATCCCTACGAGCAGTACTTC	CASSGWSNPYEQYF
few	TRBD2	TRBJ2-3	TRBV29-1	TGCAGCGTTGCGGGGGGAGTAGGCACAGATACGCAGTATTTT	CSVAGGVGTDTQYF
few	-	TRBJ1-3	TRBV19	TGTGCCAGTAGTAGGGGGACGGGAAGCTCTGGAAACACCATATATTTT	CASSRGTGSSGNTIYF
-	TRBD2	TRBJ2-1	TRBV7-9	TGTGCCAGCAGCTTAGAGGGCGGGAGATCCTACAATGAGCAGTTCTTC	CASSLEGGRSYNEQFF
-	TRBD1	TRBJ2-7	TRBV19	TGTGCCAGTAGTATAGCACAGGGGTTGGTTTACGAGCAGTACTTC	CASSIAQGLVYEQYF
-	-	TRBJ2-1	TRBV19	TGTGCCAGTACCCCCAAGATGGCTGACAATGAGCAGTTCTTC	CASTPKMADNEQFF
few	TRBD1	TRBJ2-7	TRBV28	TGTGCCAGCAGTCCAGGGACAGGGATCTACGAGCAGTACTTC	CASSPGTGIYEQYF
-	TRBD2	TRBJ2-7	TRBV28	TGTGCCAGCAGTTCCCTAGCGGGAGGGCTCTCCTACGAGCAGTACTTC	CASSSLAGGLSYEQYF
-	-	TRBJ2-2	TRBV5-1	TGCGCCAGCAGCTTGTCCTGGGACGGGGAGCTGTTTTTT	CASSLSWDGELFF
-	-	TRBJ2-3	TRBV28	TGTGCCAGCAGCCTAACGACTACAGCGGGCCAACCGAGGGATACGCAGTATTTT	CASSLTTTAGQPRDTQYF
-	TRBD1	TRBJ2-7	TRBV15	TGTGCCACCAGCGATGGGACAGGTGGCATTGGCGAGCAGTACTTC	CATSDGTGGIGEQYF
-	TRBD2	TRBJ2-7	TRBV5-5	TGTGCCAGCAGCCAAGCGGGGGGCGAGCAGTACTTC	CASSQAGGEQYF
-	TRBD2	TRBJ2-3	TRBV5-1	TGCGCCAGCAGCTCAAATCCCGGGACTAGCGGGAGGTCCGCGGATACGCAGTATTTT	CASSSNPGTSGRSADTQYF
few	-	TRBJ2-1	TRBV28	TGTGCCAGCAGGAACCCTCCGAATGAGCAGTTCTTC	CASRNPPNEQFF
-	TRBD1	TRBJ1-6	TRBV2	TGTGCCAGCAGCGGCGACAGGGAGAATTCACCCCTCCACTTT	CASSGDRENSPLHF
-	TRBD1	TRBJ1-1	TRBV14	TGTGCCAGCAGCCAAAGGGACAGGTTATACACTGAAGCTTTCTTT	CASSQRDRLYTEAFF
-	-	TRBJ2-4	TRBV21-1	TGTGCCAGCAGCAGACCCGGGCCCCTCAAAAACATTCAGTACTTC	CASSRPGPLKNIQYF
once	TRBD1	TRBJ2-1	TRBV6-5	TGTGCCAGCAGTTACCGACAGGGCGAATACAATGAGCAGTTCTTC	CASSYRQGEYNEQFF
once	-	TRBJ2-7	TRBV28	TGTGCCAGCAGTTTAATTGACGAGCAGTACTTC	CASSLIDEQYF
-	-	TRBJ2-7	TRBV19	TGTGCCAGTAGTACGGGTCTTAAGTACGAGCAGTACTTC	CASSTGLKYEQYF
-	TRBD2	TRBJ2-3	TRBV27	TGTGCCAGCACCCCGACCACGACTAGCGGGCGTAGCACAGATACGCAGTATTTT	CASTPTTTSGRSTDTQYF
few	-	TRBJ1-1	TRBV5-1	TGCGCCAGCAGCTTAGGGGGACCGAACACTGAAGCTTTCTTT	CASSLGGPNTEAFF
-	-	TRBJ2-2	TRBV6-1	TGTGCCGTGAGGGGGGCCAGGGAGCTGTTTTTT	CAVRGARELFF
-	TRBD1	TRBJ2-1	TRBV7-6	TGTGCCAGCAGCTTTGGGACAGGGGTCGATGAGCAGTTCTTC	CASSFGTGVDEQFF
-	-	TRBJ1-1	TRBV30	TGTGCCTGGAGTGCCCCCCCCACTGAAGCTTTCTTT	CAWSAPPTEAFF